Listed below are T cell receptor beta chains from one sample, sequenced in a study of blood T cell repertoires in COVID-19. Sequencing was performed with immunoSEQ multiplex PCR; in TCRdb, only in-frame clones are kept and a portion is missing. The sample carries approximately 260,000 clones, around 87% recorded once. The specimen was PBMCs or T cells enriched from blood (not recorded which). The receptors were sampled from a young woman with acute COVID-19. The CDR3 runs from the conserved cysteine through the conserved F or W. The D gene is left open where the match is weak. Size values are once, few and many counts, or a class for expanded clones, and some rows have none.

j_call: TRBJ2-2
clone_size: NA
v_call: TRBV9
d_call: NA
cdr3_nt: TGTGCCAGCAGCGTAGCTGGGTCAGGCGTCGGGGAGCTGTTTTTT
cdr3_aa: CASSVAGSGVGELFF

j_call: TRBJ2-5
clone_size: NA
v_call: TRBV4-2
d_call: NA
cdr3_nt: TGTGCCAGCAGCCAAGAGGAATGGGACGGGACACAAGAGACCCAGTACTTC
cdr3_aa: CASSQEEWDGTQETQYF

j_call: TRBJ1-2
clone_size: NA
v_call: TRBV5-4
d_call: TRBD1
cdr3_nt: TGTGCCAGCAGCTCGAGGGCAGGGGGGCTTGATGGCTACACCTTC
cdr3_aa: CASSSRAGGLDGYTF

j_call: TRBJ1-5
clone_size: NA
v_call: TRBV19
d_call: TRBD1
cdr3_nt: TGTGCCAGTAGTAGGACAGGGGGCAATCAGCCCCAGCATTTT
cdr3_aa: CASSRTGGNQPQHF

j_call: TRBJ2-5
clone_size: NA
v_call: TRBV28
d_call: NA
cdr3_nt: TGTGCCAGCAGTTTCAGTGACGGGGGGCCCCTAGGAGAGACCCAGTACTTC
cdr3_aa: CASSFSDGGPLGETQYF

j_call: TRBJ2-7
clone_size: once
v_call: TRBV7-9
d_call: TRBD1
cdr3_nt: TGTGCCAGCAGCGACAGGGGCTCCTACGAGCAGTACTTC
cdr3_aa: CASSDRGSYEQYF

j_call: TRBJ1-5
clone_size: NA
v_call: TRBV6-2/TRBV6-3
d_call: NA
cdr3_nt: TGTGCCAGCAGCAACGCAGGGGTTGGCAATCAGCCCCAGCATTTT
cdr3_aa: CASSNAGVGNQPQHF

j_call: TRBJ2-1
clone_size: NA
v_call: TRBV28
d_call: TRBD2
cdr3_nt: TGTGCCAGCAGAAAAAGCGGGAGGAACTACAATGAGCAGTTCTTC
cdr3_aa: CASRKSGRNYNEQFF

j_call: TRBJ1-5
clone_size: NA
v_call: TRBV6-5
d_call: NA
cdr3_nt: TGTGCCAGCAGTAATAGGGGTTACAATCAGCCCCAGCATTTT
cdr3_aa: CASSNRGYNQPQHF

j_call: TRBJ2-2
clone_size: NA
v_call: TRBV7-2
d_call: TRBD1
cdr3_nt: TGTGCCAGCAGCTCCCCCAGGGGGTCTATTAACACCGGGGAGCTGTTTTTT
cdr3_aa: CASSSPRGSINTGELFF

j_call: TRBJ1-2
clone_size: NA
v_call: TRBV5-4
d_call: NA
cdr3_nt: TGTGCCAGCAGCCTCGCCTGGACAGACTATGGCTACACCTTC
cdr3_aa: CASSLAWTDYGYTF

j_call: TRBJ2-7
clone_size: NA
v_call: TRBV11-2
d_call: NA
cdr3_nt: TGTGCCAGCAGCTTGGGGGGAGGTTACGAGCAGTACTTC
cdr3_aa: CASSLGGGYEQYF

j_call: TRBJ2-5
clone_size: once
v_call: TRBV4-1
d_call: TRBD1
cdr3_nt: TGCGCCAGCAGCCACATGGACAGGCGCCAACCCTTCCAAGAGACCCAGTACTTC
cdr3_aa: CASSHMDRRQPFQETQYF

j_call: TRBJ2-1
clone_size: NA
v_call: TRBV9
d_call: NA
cdr3_nt: TGTGCCAGCAGCCCTGGGGGGGCTTACAATGAGCAGTTCTTC
cdr3_aa: CASSPGGAYNEQFF

j_call: TRBJ1-6
clone_size: NA
v_call: TRBV28
d_call: TRBD1
cdr3_nt: TGTGCCGCTAGACAGGGCATGCGTTCACCCCTCCACTTT
cdr3_aa: CAARQGMRSPLHF

j_call: TRBJ1-4
clone_size: NA
v_call: TRBV6-5
d_call: NA
cdr3_nt: TGTGCCAGCAAACGGAGGGAATTCGATGAAAAACTGTTTTTT
cdr3_aa: CASKRREFDEKLFF

j_call: TRBJ1-2
clone_size: few
v_call: TRBV12-2
d_call: NA
cdr3_nt: TGTGCAAGTCTGACAGAGTCAACCTATGGCTACACCTTC
cdr3_aa: CASLTESTYGYTF

j_call: TRBJ2-1
clone_size: NA
v_call: TRBV28
d_call: TRBD2
cdr3_nt: TGTGCCAGCAGCCTGGGACTAGCGGGAGGTAATGAGCAGTTCTTC
cdr3_aa: CASSLGLAGGNEQFF

j_call: TRBJ1-3
clone_size: once
v_call: TRBV2
d_call: NA
cdr3_nt: TGTGCCAGCAGTGATCGGGGAGGAGGAAACACCATATATTTT
cdr3_aa: CASSDRGGGNTIYF

j_call: TRBJ1-1
clone_size: once
v_call: TRBV29-1
d_call: TRBD1
cdr3_nt: TGCAGCGCGCGGAGGGGGACAGGGGGTCCGAGTGAAGCTTTCTTT
cdr3_aa: CSARRGTGGPSEAFF

j_call: TRBJ2-4
clone_size: NA
v_call: TRBV2
d_call: NA
cdr3_nt: TGTGCCAGCAGCCCCACCAGGCACAAAAACATTCAGTACTTC
cdr3_aa: CASSPTRHKNIQYF

j_call: TRBJ2-2
clone_size: NA
v_call: TRBV4-1
d_call: TRBD2
cdr3_nt: TGCGCCAGCAGCCCAAAAAGGAGCGGGGGCACCGGGGAGCTGTTTTTT
cdr3_aa: CASSPKRSGGTGELFF

j_call: TRBJ2-1
clone_size: NA
v_call: TRBV7-2
d_call: TRBD2
cdr3_nt: TGTGCCAGCAGCCCTAGCGGGAGGGAGGGGTACAATGAGCAGTTCTTC
cdr3_aa: CASSPSGREGYNEQFF

j_call: TRBJ2-7
clone_size: NA
v_call: TRBV15
d_call: TRBD2
cdr3_nt: TGTGCCACCAGCAGATTGACTAGCGGGGGCTACGAGCAGTACTTC
cdr3_aa: CATSRLTSGGYEQYF

j_call: TRBJ2-5
clone_size: NA
v_call: TRBV27
d_call: NA
cdr3_nt: TGTGCCAGCAGTTTGCCCGGTGAGACCCAGTACTTC
cdr3_aa: CASSLPGETQYF

j_call: TRBJ2-1
clone_size: NA
v_call: TRBV7-9
d_call: NA
cdr3_nt: TGTGCCAGCAGCTTAAACCGGGATGAGCAGTTCTTC
cdr3_aa: CASSLNRDEQFF

j_call: TRBJ2-7
clone_size: NA
v_call: TRBV20-1
d_call: NA
cdr3_nt: TGCAGTGCTAGTGGCGGGGCCTCAATCTCCTACGAGCAGTACTTC
cdr3_aa: CSASGGASISYEQYF

j_call: TRBJ1-5
clone_size: once
v_call: TRBV27
d_call: NA
cdr3_nt: TGTGCCAGCAGTTTTAGGGGTGCCTTCCAGCCCCAGCATTTT
cdr3_aa: CASSFRGAFQPQHF

j_call: TRBJ2-7
clone_size: NA
v_call: TRBV27
d_call: TRBD1
cdr3_nt: TGTGCCAGCAGTTTACGCCGACAGGGGATCAAGCTCTACGAGCAGTACTTC
cdr3_aa: CASSLRRQGIKLYEQYF

j_call: TRBJ2-2
clone_size: NA
v_call: TRBV11-2
d_call: NA
cdr3_nt: TGTGCCAGCAGCTTACCCCAGGGTGGATGGAAAACCGGGGAGCTGTTTTTT
cdr3_aa: CASSLPQGGWKTGELFF

j_call: TRBJ2-1
clone_size: once
v_call: TRBV28
d_call: TRBD2
cdr3_nt: TGTGCCAGCACCGGGGGGGCTTACTCCTACAATGAGCAGTTCTTC
cdr3_aa: CASTGGAYSYNEQFF

j_call: TRBJ2-1
clone_size: once
v_call: TRBV6-5
d_call: NA
cdr3_nt: TGTGCCAGCAGTAAGACAGTCCTGGGGGGCAATGAGCAGTTCTTC
cdr3_aa: CASSKTVLGGNEQFF

j_call: TRBJ1-2
clone_size: NA
v_call: TRBV12-3/TRBV12-4
d_call: NA
cdr3_nt: TGTGCCAGCAGTCCCCCGGACTGGTTAGGCTACACCTTC
cdr3_aa: CASSPPDWLGYTF

j_call: TRBJ1-1
clone_size: NA
v_call: TRBV15
d_call: NA
cdr3_nt: TGTGCCACCAGCAGACAAACGGGAGCGAACACTGAAGCTTTCTTT
cdr3_aa: CATSRQTGANTEAFF

j_call: TRBJ1-2
clone_size: NA
v_call: TRBV28
d_call: NA
cdr3_nt: TGTGCCAGCAGCCCGGACAGCTATGGCTACACCTTC
cdr3_aa: CASSPDSYGYTF

j_call: TRBJ2-5
clone_size: NA
v_call: TRBV18
d_call: NA
cdr3_nt: TGTGCCAGCTCACCAAGGCAGGGCAAAGAGACCCAGTACTTC
cdr3_aa: CASSPRQGKETQYF

j_call: TRBJ1-1
clone_size: NA
v_call: TRBV19
d_call: NA
cdr3_nt: TGTGCCAGTAGTATGGGACCAGGGGCTAACACTGAAGCTTTCTTT
cdr3_aa: CASSMGPGANTEAFF

j_call: TRBJ2-2
clone_size: NA
v_call: TRBV2
d_call: TRBD1
cdr3_nt: TGTGCCAGCAGTCCACAGGGGGCGGACACCGGGGAGCTGTTTTTT
cdr3_aa: CASSPQGADTGELFF

j_call: TRBJ1-1
clone_size: NA
v_call: TRBV27
d_call: NA
cdr3_nt: TGTGCCAGCAGTATAAGAGGACACCCGAACACTGAAGCTTTCTTT
cdr3_aa: CASSIRGHPNTEAFF

j_call: TRBJ2-7
clone_size: NA
v_call: TRBV10-3
d_call: NA
cdr3_nt: TGTGCCATCAGTGACGGGCAGGGGTTGGCCGAGCAGTACTTC
cdr3_aa: CAISDGQGLAEQYF

j_call: TRBJ2-7
clone_size: NA
v_call: TRBV7-2
d_call: NA
cdr3_nt: TGTGCCAGCAGCTTAGGATCAGGTGCCTCCTACGAGCAGTACTTC
cdr3_aa: CASSLGSGASYEQYF

j_call: TRBJ2-7
clone_size: NA
v_call: TRBV2
d_call: NA
cdr3_nt: TGTGCCACAGGGACAACATTCTCCTACGAGCAGTACTTC
cdr3_aa: CATGTTFSYEQYF

j_call: TRBJ1-2
clone_size: NA
v_call: TRBV5-4
d_call: NA
cdr3_nt: TGTGCCAGCAGGGGGGCACTCGGCTATGGCTACACCTTC
cdr3_aa: CASRGALGYGYTF

j_call: TRBJ2-7
clone_size: NA
v_call: TRBV29-1
d_call: TRBD1
cdr3_nt: TGCAGCGTTACCGGGACAGGTGACACCTACGAGCAGTACTTC
cdr3_aa: CSVTGTGDTYEQYF

j_call: TRBJ2-3
clone_size: NA
v_call: TRBV5-1
d_call: TRBD1
cdr3_nt: TGCGCCAGCAGCCTGGGGAGAGGACAGGGCACAGATACGCAGTATTTT
cdr3_aa: CASSLGRGQGTDTQYF

j_call: TRBJ2-1
clone_size: once
v_call: TRBV14
d_call: NA
cdr3_nt: TGTGCCAGCAGCCCCAGGCCACAAAGCTCCTACAATGAGCAGTTCTTC
cdr3_aa: CASSPRPQSSYNEQFF

j_call: TRBJ1-1
clone_size: NA
v_call: TRBV5-1
d_call: NA
cdr3_nt: TGCGCCAGCACTATAACGGAGGGATGGGGGGAAGCTTTCTTT
cdr3_aa: CASTITEGWGEAFF

j_call: TRBJ2-1
clone_size: once
v_call: TRBV9
d_call: TRBD2
cdr3_nt: TGTGCCAGCAGCGTAAGGGCGGGGGGACACAATGAGCAGTTCTTC
cdr3_aa: CASSVRAGGHNEQFF

j_call: TRBJ2-1
clone_size: NA
v_call: TRBV6-5
d_call: TRBD2
cdr3_nt: TGTGCCAGCAGTTTACGTCGGCTAGCGGACTCCAATGAGCAGTTCTTC
cdr3_aa: CASSLRRLADSNEQFF

j_call: TRBJ1-3
clone_size: NA
v_call: TRBV19
d_call: TRBD1
cdr3_nt: TGTGCCAGTAGTACGGGACAGAACTCTGGAAACACCATATATTTT
cdr3_aa: CASSTGQNSGNTIYF

j_call: TRBJ2-1
clone_size: few
v_call: TRBV28
d_call: TRBD2
cdr3_nt: TGTGCCAGCAGTTTAATTACTAGCGGGAAGGCCAATGAGCAGTTCTTC
cdr3_aa: CASSLITSGKANEQFF

j_call: TRBJ1-6
clone_size: NA
v_call: TRBV5-5
d_call: NA
cdr3_nt: TGTGCCAGCAGCTTTTTTCAGGGGCTTTCACCCCTCCACTTT
cdr3_aa: CASSFFQGLSPLHF

j_call: TRBJ2-3
clone_size: NA
v_call: TRBV12-3/TRBV12-4
d_call: TRBD2
cdr3_nt: TGTGCCAGCACTTCGGGCGGGAGGGCTACGCAGTATTTT
cdr3_aa: CASTSGGRATQYF

j_call: TRBJ2-7
clone_size: NA
v_call: TRBV2
d_call: TRBD2
cdr3_nt: TGTGCCAGCAGTGAAGGTTTTGGGACTAGCGGGCCCTACGAGCAGTACTTC
cdr3_aa: CASSEGFGTSGPYEQYF

j_call: TRBJ2-2
clone_size: NA
v_call: TRBV11-3
d_call: NA
cdr3_nt: TGTGCCAGCAGGGCAGGGTATTCCGGGGAGCTGTTTTTT
cdr3_aa: CASRAGYSGELFF